Following are 28 T cell receptor beta chains from one sample sequenced in a study of blood T cell repertoires in COVID-19. TCRdb keeps only in-frame clones here, not all; method: immunoSEQ multiplex PCR. The table includes some 41,000 clones, approximately 86% detected once. The material sequenced was peripheral blood. These receptors originate from a woman in her seventies with acute or convalescent COVID-19.

The chain couples TRBV27 to TRBJ2-1, with 11 nucleotides matching TRBD2. The CDR3 covers 16 residues. The V gene's germline CDR1 is MNHEY and CDR2 SMNVEV (reference sequence). With 5 bases clipped from V and 7 bases from J, the junction kept 10 bases outside the gene matches. CDR3 protein: CASSRSSGRFWNEQFF. The CDR3 DNA reads as TGTGCCAGCAGTCGGTCTAGCGGGAGGTTCTGGAATGAGCAGTTCTTC.

The gene calls are TRBV18 and TRBJ1-2; 11 bases map to TRBD1. The CDR3 has 15 residues. Germline values: CDR1 KGHSH, CDR2 LQKENI. V was clipped by 4 bases and J by 3 bases; unmatched bases: 4. The CDR3 is CASSQPGQGDYGYTF. The CDR3 DNA sequence: TGTGCCAGCTCACAACCGGGACAGGGGGACTATGGCTACACCTTC.

The rearrangement joins TRBV2 to TRBJ1-1; no definite D call. Germline CDR1 reads SNHLY; CDR2 reads FYNNEI. Trimming cost V 4 bases and J 11 bases, with 17 bases left between them. The CDR3 extends over 13 amino acids. For the CDR3, the DNA is TGTGCCAGCAGTGTCCGGGAAGCTCAAGGGGCTTTCTTT. It is translated as CASSVREAQGAFF.

This chain links TRBV6-2 or TRBV6-3 with TRBJ2-7; TRBD1 aligns across 9 bases. The germline V gene encodes CDR1 MNHEY and CDR2 SVGEGT. The CDR3 has 14 residues. V lost 5 bases, J lost 5 bases, and 7 bases stayed unmatched. The CDR3 loop reads CASSRGQGFNEQYF. The CDR3 DNA reads TGTGCCAGCAGTCGAGGACAGGGGTTTAACGAGCAGTACTTC.

This clone was seen a handful of times. The V and J genes are TRBV7-8 and TRBJ2-7; possibly TRBD1 for D (6 bases). Trimming took 1 base from V and 3 from J, leaving 10 bases between them. Per the germline V gene, CDR1 is SGHVS and CDR2 is FQNEAQ. This CDR3 is built from 14 residues. The DNA of the CDR3 is TGTGCCAGCAGCTTAGGAACAGGGCTCTACGAGCAGTACTTC. This gives the protein CASSLGTGLYEQYF.

V and J are TRBV11-3 and TRBJ2-5, with D possibly TRBD2 on 6 matching bases. This CDR3 contains 16 residues. CDR1 is SGHNT and CDR2 is YENEEA in the germline V gene. V was clipped by 1 base and J by 4 bases, with 16 bases between them. The CDR3 bases are TGTGCCAGCAGCTTAGTTGGCCCCTTCGGGGGAGAGACCCAGTACTTC. Amino acid sequence: CASSLVGPFGGETQYF.

Only one count was recorded for this clone. The rearrangement joins TRBV19 to TRBJ2-6; D gene ambiguous. V was trimmed by 2 bases and J by 2 bases, leaving 7 bases between them. CDR1 LNHDA and CDR2 SQIVND come from the germline V gene (reference sequence). This CDR3 has 15 amino acids. The CDR3 nucleotides read TGTGCCAGTAGTATATTCCCCACTGGGGCCAACGTCCTGACTTTC. This gives the protein CASSIFPTGANVLTF.

This chain joins TRBV6-5 and TRBJ2-6; D perhaps matches TRBD1 (6 bases). Germline CDR1 MNHEY, CDR2 SVGAGI. The CDR3 extends over 15 amino acids. V shed 5 bases and J shed 3 bases, with 11 bases lying between them. CDR3 sequence (DNA): TGTGCCAGCAGTAAACAGGGAGTTGGGGCCAACGTCCTGACTTTC. Protein product: CASSKQGVGANVLTF.

The gene calls are TRBV5-4 and TRBJ2-7, with D maybe TRBD1 (6 bases). Germline values: CDR1 SGHNT, CDR2 YYREEE (reference sequence). V lost 3 bases, J lost 0 bases, and 7 bases lay in between. The CDR3 is 13 residues long. CDR3: CASSSTGSYEQYF. DNA for the CDR3: TGTGCCAGCAGCTCGACAGGCTCCTACGAGCAGTACTTC.

CDR3 in amino acids: CASSLVAGAAYNEQFF. The CDR3, as DNA: TGCGCCAGCAGCTTAGTAGCGGGAGCGGCATACAATGAGCAGTTCTTC. The V and J genes are TRBV5-1 and TRBJ2-1, with 9 bases fitting TRBD2. The CDR3 has 16 residues. In germline, CDR1 is SGHRS, CDR2 YFSETQ. With 2 bases clipped from V and 4 bases from J, the junction kept 7 bases outside the gene matches.

This rearrangement joins TRBV24-1 to TRBJ2-3, with D possibly being TRBD1 (5 bases). Germline loops: CDR1 KGHDR, CDR2 SFDVKD. The CDR3 contains 13 residues. V was clipped by 2 bases and J by 7 bases, with 9 bases between them. DNA for the CDR3: TGTGCCACCAGTGATTCGTACAGGAATACGCAGTATTTT. Translation gives CATSDSYRNTQYF.

V is TRBV5-1 and J is TRBJ1-2; a weak D match, TRBD1 (6 bases). The CDR3 length is 15 residues. V lost 0 bases to trimming and J lost 0 bases, with 9 bases between them. In germline, CDR1 is SGHRS, CDR2 YFSETQ. For the CDR3, the DNA is TGCGCCAGCAGCTTGGGGACAGAAGCTAACTATGGCTACACCTTC. It is translated as CASSLGTEANYGYTF.

This clone was counted a single time. This sequence joins TRBV7-3 and TRBJ2-2, with 13 bases identical to TRBD2. V trimming: 3 bases; J trimming: 4 bases; junction bases outside the gene matches: 11. CDR3 length equals 19 residues. Germline V gene sequence: CDR1 SGHTA, CDR2 FQGTGA. The CDR3 DNA follows: TGTGCCAGCAGCTTTCGTTCTACTAGCGGGAGGGAGAGCACCGGGGAGCTGTTTTTT. It is translated as CASSFRSTSGRESTGELFF.

The chain couples TRBV11-2 to TRBJ1-2; D call uncertain. Trimming removed 1 base at V and 7 bases at J, with 7 bases between. Germline CDR1 is SGHAT and CDR2 is FQNNGV. The CDR3 has 12 residues. This CDR3 reads CASSLGGLGYTF. Written as DNA, the CDR3 is TGTGCCAGCAGCTTAGGAGGGCTTGGCTACACCTTC. Drawing the rest from reference TRBV11-2 and TRBJ1-2, the complete variable domain is EAGVAQSPRYKIIEKRQSVAFWCNPISGHATLYWYQQILGQGPKLLIQFQNNGVVDDSQLPKDRFSAERLKGVDSTLKIQPAKLEDSAVYLCASSLGGLGYTFGSGTRLTVV.

This clone was picked up a small number of times. The chain employs TRBV18 and TRBJ1-1, with 7 bases identical to TRBD1. Trimming removed 3 bases from V and 4 bases from J; junction bases left unmatched: 11. Germline lookup yields CDR1 KGHSH and CDR2 LQKENI. This CDR3 region has 16 residues. CDR3 coding DNA: TGTGCCAGCTCACCTAATTACAGGGGTTTGGTCACTGAAGCTTTCTTT. Translated, it gives CASSPNYRGLVTEAFF.

This chain uses TRBV7-2 with TRBJ1-5; a possible D gene is TRBD1 (6 bases). This CDR3 contains 15 residues. The germline V and J ends were trimmed by 5 bases and 0 bases, with 11 bases remaining between them. Germline-derived CDR1 and CDR2 are SGHTA and FQGNSA. DNA of the CDR3: TGTGCCAGCAGCAAACAGGGTAATAGCAATCAGCCCCAGCATTTT. It encodes CASSKQGNSNQPQHF.

V and J are TRBV7-2 and TRBJ1-6; D gene unclear. The germline V gene encodes CDR1 SGHTA and CDR2 FQGNSA. V gave up 1 base and J gave up 5 bases, with 9 bases separating them. The CDR3 consists of 15 residues. The CDR3 bases are TGTGCCAGCAGCTTAGGCAGCAGGAATAATTCACCCCTCCACTTT. Translation: CASSLGSRNNSPLHF.

The rearrangement links TRBV7-9 to TRBJ2-5; D might be TRBD2 (6 bases). The CDR3 consists of 15 residues. The ends were cut back, 5 bases at V and 0 bases at J, with 13 bases in the middle. Germline V gives CDR1 SEHNR, CDR2 FQNEAQ (reference sequence). The CDR3 here is CASSPTRRDQETQYF. The CDR3 DNA is TGTGCCAGCAGCCCTACAAGGAGGGACCAAGAGACCCAGTACTTC. The full variable domain, its missing parts supplied by reference TRBV7-9 and TRBJ2-5, is DTGVSQNPRHKITKRGQNVTFRCDPISEHNRLYWYRQTLGQGPEFLTYFQNEAQLEKSRLLSDRFSAERPKGSFSTLEIQRTEQGDSAMYLCASSPTRRDQETQYFGPGTRLLVL.

This chain connects TRBV4-2 to TRBJ2-1, with 8 bases matching TRBD1. Germline CDR1 and CDR2: LGHNA and YNFKEQ. The junction had 5 bases not matched to a gene; V was cut back by 1 base and J by 9 bases. CDR3 length: 14 residues. CDR3 sequence reads: CASSQGQGLGEQFF. The CDR3 nucleotides read TGTGCCAGCAGCCAAGGACAGGGGCTGGGTGAGCAGTTCTTC.

The genes are TRBV19 and TRBJ2-5; TRBD2 might be the D (6 bases). The V and J ends lost 3 bases and 2 bases respectively, with 10 bases between them. CDR1 and CDR2 from the germline V gene are LNHDA and SQIVND (reference sequence). The CDR3 is 14 amino acids. Here the CDR3 DNA reads TGTGCCAGTAGTATGAGTGGGGGGCAAGAGACCCAGTACTTC. It codes for CASSMSGGQETQYF.

This chain connects TRBV5-1 to TRBJ2-7; D possibly corresponds to TRBD2 (6 bases). There are 13 residues in the CDR3. V was cut by 4 bases and J by 3 bases, with 11 bases left in between. CDR1 and CDR2 from the germline V gene are SGHRS and YFSETQ. The CDR3 DNA follows: TGCGCCAGCAGCGCAACGGGAGACTACGAGCAGTACTTC. As protein: CASSATGDYEQYF.

J is TRBJ2-1 and V is TRBV6-5; tentatively, D is TRBD2 (6 bases). CDR1 is MNHEY and CDR2 is SVGAGI in the germline V gene. CDR3 length: 16 amino acids. Between the trimmed V and J ends, which lost 3 bases and 5 bases, there was a span of 17 bases. In DNA, the CDR3 is TGTGCCAGCAGTTATTCGTCCGGGAGAATCAACAATGAGCAGTTCTTC. Its translation: CASSYSSGRINNEQFF.

The chain employs TRBV19 and TRBJ2-7; D ambiguous. The CDR3 loop spans 11 amino acids. The ends were cut back, 4 bases at V and 5 bases at J, with 6 bases in the middle. Germline V gene data show CDR1 as LNHDA and CDR2 as SQIVND (reference sequence). The CDR3 reads CASSNSDEQYF. The CDR3 DNA sequence: TGTGCCAGTAGTAATTCGGACGAGCAGTACTTC.

The genes are TRBV7-8 and TRBJ1-3; 7 bases align to TRBD1. CDR1 is SGHVS, CDR2 FQNEAQ, per germline. V lost 1 base, J lost 0 bases, and 0 bases stayed unmatched. The CDR3 has 15 residues. The CDR3 bases are TGTGCCAGCAGCTTAGGACAGGGCTCTGGAAACACCATATATTTT. Encoded protein: CASSLGQGSGNTIYF.

The chain combines TRBV19 with TRBJ2-7; 11 positions match TRBD2. Germline CDR1 reads LNHDA; CDR2 reads SQIVND (reference sequence). This CDR3 contains 14 residues. Trimming cost V 5 bases and J 5 bases; bases outside gene matches: 5. This CDR3 is CASSDSGRAHEQYF. DNA of the CDR3: TGTGCCAGTAGTGATAGCGGGAGGGCCCACGAGCAGTACTTC.

The genes are TRBV5-4 and TRBJ2-5; D remains ambiguous. Trimming pared 4 bases from V and 4 bases from J, leaving 5 bases between. CDR1 is SGHNT and CDR2 is YYREEE in the germline V gene (reference sequence). The CDR3 has 11 amino acids. The CDR3 DNA sequence: TGTGCCAGCAGCCACGGAGAGACCCAGTACTTC. This translates into CASSHGETQYF.

This chain connects TRBV7-2 to TRBJ2-1; 8 nucleotides agree with TRBD2. The CDR3 extends over 16 amino acids. Germline V gene sequence: CDR1 SGHTA, CDR2 FQGNSA. The trim removed 3 bases at V and 0 bases at J, leaving 4 bases unmatched. CDR3: CASSLSSGTSYNEQFF. The CDR3 DNA sequence: TGTGCCAGCAGCTTGAGTAGCGGGACCTCCTACAATGAGCAGTTCTTC.

CDR3 residues: CASSQDRERPQHF. Written as DNA, the CDR3 is TGTGCCAGCAGCCAGGACAGGGAGAGGCCCCAGCATTTT. The J gene is TRBJ1-5, the V gene TRBV7-8; TRBD1 aligns across 8 bases. V lost 5 bases, J lost 9 bases, and 6 bases stayed unmatched. This CDR3 has 13 amino acids. CDR1 is SGHVS, CDR2 FQNEAQ, per germline.